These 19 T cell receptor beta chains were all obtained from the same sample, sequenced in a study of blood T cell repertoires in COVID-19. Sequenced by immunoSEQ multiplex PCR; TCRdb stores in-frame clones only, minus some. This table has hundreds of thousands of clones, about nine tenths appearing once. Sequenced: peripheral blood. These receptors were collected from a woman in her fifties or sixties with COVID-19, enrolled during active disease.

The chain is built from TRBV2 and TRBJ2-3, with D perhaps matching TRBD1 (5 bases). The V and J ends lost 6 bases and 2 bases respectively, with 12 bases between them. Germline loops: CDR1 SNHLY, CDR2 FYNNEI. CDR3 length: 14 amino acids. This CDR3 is CASRTASYTDTQYF. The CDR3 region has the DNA TGTGCCAGCAGGACAGCAAGCTACACAGATACGCAGTATTTT.

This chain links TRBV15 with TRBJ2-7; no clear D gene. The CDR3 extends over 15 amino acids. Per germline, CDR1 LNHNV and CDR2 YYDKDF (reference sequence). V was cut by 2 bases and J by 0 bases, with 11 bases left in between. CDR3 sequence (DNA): TGTGCCACCAGCAGATACGTAGCTAGCTCCTACGAGCAGTACTTC. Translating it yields CATSRYVASSYEQYF.

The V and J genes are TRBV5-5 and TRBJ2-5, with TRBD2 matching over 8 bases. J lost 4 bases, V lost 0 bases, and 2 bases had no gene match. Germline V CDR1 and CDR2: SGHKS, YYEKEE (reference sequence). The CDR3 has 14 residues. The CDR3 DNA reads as TGTGCCAGCAGCTTGGACGGGGGGGGAGAGACCCAGTACTTC. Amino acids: CASSLDGGGETQYF.

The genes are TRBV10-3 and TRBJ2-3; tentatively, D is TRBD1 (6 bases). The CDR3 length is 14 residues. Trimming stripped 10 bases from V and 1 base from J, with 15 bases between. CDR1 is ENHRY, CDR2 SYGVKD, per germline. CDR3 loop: CATWTVKGTDTQYF. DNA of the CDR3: TGTGCCACCTGGACAGTTAAAGGCACAGATACGCAGTATTTT.

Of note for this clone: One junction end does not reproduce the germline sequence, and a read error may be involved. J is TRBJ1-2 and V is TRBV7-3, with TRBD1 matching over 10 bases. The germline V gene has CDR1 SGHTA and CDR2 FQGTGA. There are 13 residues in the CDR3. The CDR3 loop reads CANSRQGAEGYTF. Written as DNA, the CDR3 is TGTGCCAACAGCCGACAGGGGGCAGAGGGCTACACCTTC.

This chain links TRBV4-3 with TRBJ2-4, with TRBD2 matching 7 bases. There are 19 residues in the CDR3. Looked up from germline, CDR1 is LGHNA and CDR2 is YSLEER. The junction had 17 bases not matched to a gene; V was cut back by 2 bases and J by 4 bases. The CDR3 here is CASSQFNSAAGDSKNIQYF. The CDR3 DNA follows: TGCGCCAGCAGCCAATTTAACTCGGCGGCGGGAGATTCAAAAAACATTCAGTACTTC.

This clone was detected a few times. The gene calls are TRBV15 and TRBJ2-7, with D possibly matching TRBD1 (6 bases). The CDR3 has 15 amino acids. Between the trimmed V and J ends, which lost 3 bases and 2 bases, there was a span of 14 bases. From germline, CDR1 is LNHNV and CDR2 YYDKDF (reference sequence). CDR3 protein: CATSSRTAQTYEQYF. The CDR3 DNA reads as TGTGCCACCAGCAGCCGGACAGCGCAAACCTACGAGCAGTACTTC.

The CDR3, as DNA: TGTGCCAGTAGAAACAAAAATAGGGAGTTACAGCCCCAGCATTTT. This translates into CASRNKNRELQPQHF. The chain recombines TRBV19 with TRBJ1-5; no reliable D call. Trimming took 6 bases from V and 7 from J, leaving 19 bases between them. From germline, CDR1 is LNHDA and CDR2 SQIVND (reference sequence). This CDR3 region has 15 residues.

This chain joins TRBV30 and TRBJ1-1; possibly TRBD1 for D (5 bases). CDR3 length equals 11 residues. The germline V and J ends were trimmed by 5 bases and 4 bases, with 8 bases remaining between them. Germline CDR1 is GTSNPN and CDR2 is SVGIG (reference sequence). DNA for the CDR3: TGTGCCTGGCAGGGTTTCACTGAAGCTTTCTTT. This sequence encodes CAWQGFTEAFF.

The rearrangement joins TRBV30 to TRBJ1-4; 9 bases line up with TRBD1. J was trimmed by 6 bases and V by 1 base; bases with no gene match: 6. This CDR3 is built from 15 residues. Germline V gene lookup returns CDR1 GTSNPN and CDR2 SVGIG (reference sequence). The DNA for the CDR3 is TGTGCCTGGAGTGGGCTGGGACAGGGACATGAAAAACTGTTTTTT. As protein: CAWSGLGQGHEKLFF.

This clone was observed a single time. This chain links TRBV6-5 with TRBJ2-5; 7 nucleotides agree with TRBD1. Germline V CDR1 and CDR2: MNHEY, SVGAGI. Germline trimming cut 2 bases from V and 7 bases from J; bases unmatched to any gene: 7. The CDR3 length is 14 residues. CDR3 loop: CASSYGSAGGTQYF. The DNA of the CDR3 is TGTGCCAGCAGTTACGGTAGCGCAGGGGGGACCCAGTACTTC.

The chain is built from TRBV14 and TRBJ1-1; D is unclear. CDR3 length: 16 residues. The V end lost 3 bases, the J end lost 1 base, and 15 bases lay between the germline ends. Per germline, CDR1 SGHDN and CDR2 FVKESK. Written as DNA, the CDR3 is TGTGCCAGCAGCCACTGGGTGGGAGGACGGAACACTGAAGCTTTCTTT. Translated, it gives CASSHWVGGRNTEAFF.

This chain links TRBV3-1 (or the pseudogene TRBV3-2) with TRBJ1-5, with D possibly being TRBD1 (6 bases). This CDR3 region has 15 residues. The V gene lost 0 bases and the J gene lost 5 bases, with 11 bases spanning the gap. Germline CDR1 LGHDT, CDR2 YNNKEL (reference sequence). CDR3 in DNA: TGTGCCAGCAGCCAAGATTTGGACAGATATCAGCCCCAGCATTTT. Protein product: CASSQDLDRYQPQHF.

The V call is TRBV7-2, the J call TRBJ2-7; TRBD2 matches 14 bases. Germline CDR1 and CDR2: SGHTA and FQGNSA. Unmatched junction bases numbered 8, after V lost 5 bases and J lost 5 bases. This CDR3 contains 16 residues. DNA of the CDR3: TGTGCCAGCAGCCCTGGGACTAGCGGGAGATGGCACGAGCAGTACTTC. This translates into CASSPGTSGRWHEQYF.

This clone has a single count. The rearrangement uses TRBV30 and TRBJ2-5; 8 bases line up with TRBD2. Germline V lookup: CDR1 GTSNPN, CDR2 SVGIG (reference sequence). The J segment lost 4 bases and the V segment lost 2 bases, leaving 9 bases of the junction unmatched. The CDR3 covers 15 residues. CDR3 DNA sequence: TGTGCCTGGAGTCCGGGGGGGAGTACGGTAGAGACCCAGTACTTC. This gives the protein CAWSPGGSTVETQYF.

In DNA, the CDR3 is TGTGCCAGCAGCTTAGTCCCAGGGGGTAGGGAGTCCACAGATACGCAGTATTTT. This gives the protein CASSLVPGGRESTDTQYF. V gene TRBV7-3 combines with J gene TRBJ2-3; 7 bases line up with TRBD1. This CDR3 has 18 residues. Losses at the gene ends were 2 bases for V and 2 bases for J; bases not matched to a gene: 13. Germline V gene data show CDR1 as SGHTA and CDR2 as FQGTGA.

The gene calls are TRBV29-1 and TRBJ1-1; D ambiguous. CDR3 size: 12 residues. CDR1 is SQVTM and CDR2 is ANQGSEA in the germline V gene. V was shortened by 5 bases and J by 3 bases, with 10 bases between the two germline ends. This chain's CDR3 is CSVSDQDTEAFF. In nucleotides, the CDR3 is TGCAGCGTTTCGGATCAGGACACTGAAGCTTTCTTT.

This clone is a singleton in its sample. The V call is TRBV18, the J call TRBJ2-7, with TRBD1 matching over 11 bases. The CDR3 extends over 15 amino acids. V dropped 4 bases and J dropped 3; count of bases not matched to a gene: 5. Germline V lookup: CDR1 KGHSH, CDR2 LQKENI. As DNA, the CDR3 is TGTGCCAGCTCACTACCGGGACAGGGGGACTACGAGCAGTACTTC. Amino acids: CASSLPGQGDYEQYF.

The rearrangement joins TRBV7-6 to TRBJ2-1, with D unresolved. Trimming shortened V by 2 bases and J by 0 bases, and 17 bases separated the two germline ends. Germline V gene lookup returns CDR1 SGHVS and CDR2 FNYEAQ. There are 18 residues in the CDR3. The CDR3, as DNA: TGTGCCAGCAGCTTAACCCCTCCTGGAGTCGTCTCCTACAATGAGCAGTTCTTC. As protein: CASSLTPPGVVSYNEQFF.